A selection of T cell receptor beta chains follows, all from one sample in a study of neurological immune-mediated disorders. MiXCR was run by TCRdb on the 5' RACE reads, yielding one entry per CDR3 protein. The sample lists about 36,000 distinct CDR3 sequences, 10% seen once, with approximately 6.3% in the top ten. Sequencing was carried out using PBMCs. All receptors come from a woman in her 30s with HTLV-1-associated myelopathy (HAM/TSP). CDR3s include the opening cysteine and the closing phenylalanine or tryptophan. Each record gives: D gene, clone size, J gene, V gene, CDR3 protein, CDR3 DNA. D genes are given only for firm matches. The size field is filled for only some rows; it gives once, few, many or a size class.

TRBD1 | many | TRBJ2-3 | TRBV20-1 | CSAPRQGTTDTQYF | TGCAGTGCTCCCCGACAGGGTACCACAGATACGCAGTATTTT
TRBD2 | - | TRBJ2-2 | TRBV11-2 | CASSRGLAGTGKLFF | TGTGCCAGCAGCCGTGGACTAGCGGGGACAGGGAAGCTGTTTTTT
TRBD2 | medium-sized | TRBJ2-1 | TRBV7-6 | CASSSAGLAGGGDEQFF | TGTGCCAGCAGCTCGGCGGGACTAGCGGGGGGGGGCGATGAGCAGTTCTTC
- | many | TRBJ2-3 | TRBV6-6 | CASSSEASGLTGTQYF | TGTGCCAGCAGTTCCGAAGCTTCAGGACTAACCGGGACGCAGTATTTT
- | - | TRBJ2-1 | TRBV20-1 | CSASRRDIGNEQFF | TGCAGTGCTAGTCGCCGAGATATAGGCAATGAGCAGTTCTTC
- | many | TRBJ1-1 | TRBV3-1 | CASSQAIVSGENTEAFF | TGTGCCAGCAGCCAGGCCATCGTCTCGGGGGAGAACACTGAAGCTTTCTTT
- | - | TRBJ1-2 | TRBV12-3/TRBV12-4 | CASSLRGGYCYTF | TGTGCCAGCAGTTTAAGGGGGGGATATTGCTACACCTTC
- | - | TRBJ1-5 | TRBV20-1 | CSARDVQDGEQPQHF | TGCAGTGCTAGAGATGTTCAGGATGGAGAGCAGCCCCAGCATTTT
- | many | TRBJ1-1 | TRBV20-1 | CSARESGRQNTEAFF | TGCAGTGCTAGAGAGTCGGGCAGACAGAACACTGAAGCTTTCTTT
- | many | TRBJ2-1 | TRBV20-1 | CSAREGGENEQFF | TGCAGTGCTAGAGAAGGGGGGGAGAATGAGCAGTTCTTC
- | many | TRBJ1-5 | TRBV12-3/TRBV12-4 | CASSYGGGVSNQPQHF | TGTGCCAGCAGTTACGGTGGAGGAGTTAGCAATCAGCCCCAGCATTTT
- | many | TRBJ2-7 | TRBV20-1 | CSARVRGYSYEQYF | TGCAGTGCTAGAGTTCGCGGGTACTCCTACGAGCAGTACTTC
- | many | TRBJ2-7 | TRBV5-6 | CASSRSDAGYQYF | TGTGCCAGCAGCCGGAGCGATGCGGGTTATCAGTACTTC
- | many | TRBJ1-1 | TRBV5-1 | CASSSQGGLNTEAFF | TGCGCCAGCAGCTCACAGGGAGGCTTGAACACTGAAGCTTTCTTT
- | medium-sized | TRBJ2-4 | TRBV5-1 | CASSLQGGSGKNIQYF | TGCGCCAGCAGCTTGCAGGGGGGATCAGGCAAAAACATTCAGTACTTC
TRBD2 | many | TRBJ2-7 | TRBV15 | CATSRGGGDEQYF | TGTGCCACCAGCAGAGGGGGGGGGGACGAGCAGTACTTC
- | many | TRBJ2-1 | TRBV7-6 | CASSLVGGNYNEQFF | TGTGCCAGCAGCTTAGTAGGTGGCAACTACAATGAGCAGTTCTTC
- | many | TRBJ2-7 | TRBV3-1 | CASSRGHGVFEQYF | TGTGCCAGCAGCCGAGGACATGGAGTTTTCGAGCAGTACTTC
TRBD2 | many | TRBJ2-1 | TRBV20-1 | CSAGRLAGGFNEQFF | TGCAGTGCTGGAAGACTAGCGGGGGGTTTTAATGAGCAGTTCTTC
- | many | TRBJ2-3 | TRBV5-1 | CASSLRPGQESTDTQYF | TGCGCCAGCAGCTTGAGGCCGGGCCAAGAAAGCACAGATACGCAGTATTTT
- | many | TRBJ1-2 | TRBV7-9 | CASSTVQTNYGYTF | TGTGCCAGCAGCACCGTACAGACAAACTATGGCTACACCTTC
- | few | TRBJ2-3 | TRBV5-1 | CASSSAVSTDTQYF | TGCGCCAGCAGCTCCGCAGTTAGCACAGATACGCAGTATTTT
TRBD1 | many | TRBJ2-7 | TRBV20-1 | CSARDRKQGIGEQYF | TGCAGTGCTAGAGATAGAAAACAGGGGATCGGCGAGCAGTACTTC
- | many | TRBJ2-4 | TRBV20-1 | CSGRSVESIQYF | TGCAGCGGCAGGTCGGTCGAGAGCATTCAGTACTTC
- | few | TRBJ1-5 | TRBV5-1 | CASSFYICSAKRNDRDTQPQHF | -
TRBD1 | many | TRBJ2-7 | TRBV5-1 | CASCRTGGFHEQYF | TGCGCCAGCTGTAGGACAGGGGGCTTCCACGAGCAGTACTTC
- | - | TRBJ2-7 | TRBV4-1 | CASSQDGKTFYF | TGCGCCAGCAGCCAAGATGGTAAGACATTTTACTTC
- | many | TRBJ2-7 | TRBV3-1 | CASSPGRRNYEQYF | TGTGCCAGCAGCCCGGGACGAAGGAACTACGAGCAGTACTTC
- | many | TRBJ1-2 | TRBV5-1 | CASSLSSRNNYGYTF | TGCGCCAGCAGCTTGAGTTCGCGGAACAACTATGGCTACACCTTC
TRBD2 | many | TRBJ2-3 | TRBV20-1 | CSASRAGLADTQYF | TGCAGTGCTAGCAGAGCGGGGTTAGCAGATACGCAGTATTTT
- | many | TRBJ2-6 | TRBV7-9 | CASSLSNDGANVLTF | TGTGCCAGCAGCTTAAGCAACGATGGGGCCAACGTCCTGACTTTC
- | many | TRBJ1-1 | TRBV20-1 | CSAIPAGALMNTEAFF | TGCAGTGCTATACCCGCGGGCGCCCTAATGAACACTGAAGCTTTCTTT
- | many | TRBJ2-4 | TRBV7-2 | CASSLVGATKNIQYF | TGTGCCAGCAGCCTTGTAGGGGCAACCAAAAACATTCAGTACTTC
- | many | TRBJ2-1 | TRBV12-3/TRBV12-4 | CASSSLVGHLPSSSYNEQFF | TGTGCCAGCAGTTCCTTGGTGGGACATTTGCCTTCAAGCTCCTACAATGAGCAGTTCTTC
- | many | TRBJ1-4 | TRBV5-1 | CASSLGGTENEKLFF | TGCGCCAGCAGCTTGGGGGGGACGGAAAATGAAAAACTGTTTTTT
- | - | TRBJ1-3 | TRBV30 | CAWSVHRPGNTIYF | TGTGCCTGGAGTGTACACAGGCCTGGAAACACCATATATTTT
TRBD1 | - | TRBJ1-6 | TRBV4-2 | CASSQYRTGSRPLHF | TGTGCCAGCAGCCAGTACAGGACAGGCTCGAGACCCCTCCACTTT
- | many | TRBJ1-4 | TRBV20-1 | CSATNRASNEKLFF | TGCAGTGCTACCAACAGGGCTTCAAATGAAAAACTGTTTTTT
TRBD1 | many | TRBJ1-1 | TRBV12-3/TRBV12-4 | CASSLPSGTGNTEAFF | TGTGCCAGCAGCCTGCCCTCCGGGACAGGTAACACTGAAGCTTTCTTT
- | many | TRBJ2-2 | TRBV5-5 | CASSFPKHANTGELFF | TGTGCCAGCAGCTTCCCCAAACACGCGAACACCGGGGAGCTGTTTTTT
TRBD1 | medium-sized | TRBJ1-1 | TRBV12-3/TRBV12-4 | CASRRDSPTEAFF | TGTGCCAGCAGGCGGGACAGCCCCACTGAAGCTTTCTTT